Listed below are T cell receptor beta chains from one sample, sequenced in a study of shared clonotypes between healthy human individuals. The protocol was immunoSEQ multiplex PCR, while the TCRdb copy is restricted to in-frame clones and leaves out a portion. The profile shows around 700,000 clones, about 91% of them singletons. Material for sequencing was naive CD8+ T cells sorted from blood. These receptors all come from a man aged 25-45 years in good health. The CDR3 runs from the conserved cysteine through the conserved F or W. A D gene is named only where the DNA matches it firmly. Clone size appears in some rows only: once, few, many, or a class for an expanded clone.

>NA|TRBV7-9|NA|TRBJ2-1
TGTGCCAGCAGCACAGACGGTCCTTGGCGGTTCTTC
CASSTDGPWRFF
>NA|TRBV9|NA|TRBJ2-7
TGTGCCAGCAGCAGAGGGGAAGGTCGTCGGGACGAGCAGTACTTC
CASSRGEGRRDEQYF
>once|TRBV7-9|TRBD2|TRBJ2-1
TGTGCCAGCAGCCCCCCGACTAGCGGGATTAACAATGAGCAGTTCTTC
CASSPPTSGINNEQFF
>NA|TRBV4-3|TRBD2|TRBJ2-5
TGCGCCAGCAGCCAAGCTGCGGGGGAACCCCGAGAGACCCAGTACTTC
CASSQAAGEPRETQYF
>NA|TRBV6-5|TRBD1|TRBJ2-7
TGTGCCAGCAGAAGGGACAGCTCTTACGAGCAGTACTTC
CASRRDSSYEQYF
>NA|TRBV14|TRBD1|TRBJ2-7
TGTGCCAGCAGCCAGACAGGGTTAACCTACGAGCAGTACTTC
CASSQTGLTYEQYF
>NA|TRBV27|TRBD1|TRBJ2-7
TGTGCCAGCAGTTCTATCACTAGGACAGGGAGTTACGAGCAGTACTTC
CASSSITRTGSYEQYF
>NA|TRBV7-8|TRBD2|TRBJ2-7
TGTGCCAGCAGCAGCACGAGACTAGCGGAAGCCTACGAGCAGTACTTC
CASSSTRLAEAYEQYF
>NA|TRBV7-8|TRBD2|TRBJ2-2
TGTGCCAGCAGCTTACAAGTCTCCCCCGGGACTAGCGTTACCGGGGAGCTGTTTTTT
CASSLQVSPGTSVTGELFF
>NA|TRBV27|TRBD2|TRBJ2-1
TGTGCCAGCAGTTTAATTTCTGTAGCGGGAGGTCTCCCCTACAATGAGCAGTTCTTC
CASSLISVAGGLPYNEQFF
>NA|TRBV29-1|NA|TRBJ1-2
TGCAGCGTTGAAGCGAGGGCAGGGGACCTGACCCGATCCTATGGCTACACCTTC
CSVEARAGDLTRSYGYTF
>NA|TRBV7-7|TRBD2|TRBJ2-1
TGTGCTAGCAGCTTGGGACTAGCTCCGGGAAATGAGCAGTTCTTC
CASSLGLAPGNEQFF
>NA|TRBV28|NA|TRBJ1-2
TGTGCCAGCAGACTCCGACAGTATAATGACTATGGCTACACCTTC
CASRLRQYNDYGYTF
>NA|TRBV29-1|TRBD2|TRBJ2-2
TGCAGCGTTGAAGAAACTAGCGGGAGTCGGGTTGCCGGGGAGCTGTTTTTT
CSVEETSGSRVAGELFF
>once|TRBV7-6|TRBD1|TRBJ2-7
TGTGCCAGCAGCTTAGGACAGGGGCGTCGGGAGCAGTACTTC
CASSLGQGRREQYF
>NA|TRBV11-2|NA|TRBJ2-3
TGTGCCAGCAGCCCATCAGGGGAAATCACAGATACGCAGTATTTT
CASSPSGEITDTQYF
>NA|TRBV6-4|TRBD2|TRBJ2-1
TGTGCCAGCAGTTTACTAGCGGGGGGCTACAATGAGCAGTTCTTC
CASSLLAGGYNEQFF
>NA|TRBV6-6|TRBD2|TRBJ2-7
TGTGCCGCGGGGGTAGCGGGAAGTTACGAGCAGTACTTC
CAAGVAGSYEQYF
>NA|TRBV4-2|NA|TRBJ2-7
TGTGCCAGCAGCCAAGATCTTAAGGGTCTAGCGCTACTCGGCTCCTACGAGCAGTACTTC
CASSQDLKGLALLGSYEQYF
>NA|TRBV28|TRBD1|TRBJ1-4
TGTGCCAGCAGTTACACAGGGGGAGCAAATGAAAAACTGTTTTTT
CASSYTGGANEKLFF
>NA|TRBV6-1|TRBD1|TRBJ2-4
TGTGCCAGCAGTGAATCCCCAGGGACAGGGAACATTCAGTACTTC
CASSESPGTGNIQYF
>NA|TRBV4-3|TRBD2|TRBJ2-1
TGCGCCAGCAGCCAAGACAGGGGGAAGATAGCGGGAGGAGATGAGCAGTTCTTC
CASSQDRGKIAGGDEQFF
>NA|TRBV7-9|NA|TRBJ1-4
TGTGCCAGCAGCTTCCCCCGTACCCCGGGGCAGTATGAAAAACTGTTTTTT
CASSFPRTPGQYEKLFF
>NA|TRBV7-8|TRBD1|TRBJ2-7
TGTGCCAGCAGCGCGGGGACAGGGCCCTACGAGCAGTACTTC
CASSAGTGPYEQYF
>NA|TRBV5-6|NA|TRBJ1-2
TGTGCCAGCAGCCCTCAGGGGTTTGACTATGGCTACACCTTC
CASSPQGFDYGYTF
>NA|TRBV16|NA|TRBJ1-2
TGTGCCAGCAGCCAATCGAAGACAGACACATATGGCTACACCTTC
CASSQSKTDTYGYTF
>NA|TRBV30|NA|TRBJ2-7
TGTGCCCTAAGTGTAAGGAAGAGACTAAGACTATTTGGAGCCTACGAGCAGTACTTC
CALSVRKRLRLFGAYEQYF
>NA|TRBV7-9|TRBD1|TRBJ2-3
TGTGCCAGCAGCTCTGGACAGGCAAGCACAGATACGCAGTATTTT
CASSSGQASTDTQYF
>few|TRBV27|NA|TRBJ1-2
TGTGCCAGCAGTCCTCAGGGGCTTAACTATGGCTACACCTTC
CASSPQGLNYGYTF
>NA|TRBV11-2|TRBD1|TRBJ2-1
TGTGCCAGCTCCAGGACAGGTTACAATGAGCAGTTCTTC
CASSRTGYNEQFF
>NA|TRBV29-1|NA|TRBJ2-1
TGCAGCGTTGAAGATGAGAGACAGCCCAACTACAATGAGCAGTTCTTC
CSVEDERQPNYNEQFF
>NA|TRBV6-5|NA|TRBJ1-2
TGTGCCACCAAAGGGTATGGCTACACCTTC
CATKGYGYTF
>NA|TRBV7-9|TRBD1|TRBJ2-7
TGTGCCAGCACCGACACAACCAGGGGACAGGGGACCTACGAGCAGTACTTC
CASTDTTRGQGTYEQYF
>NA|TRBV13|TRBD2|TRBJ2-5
TGTGCCAGCAACATAGCGGGGTCCCGAGAGACCCAGTACTTC
CASNIAGSRETQYF
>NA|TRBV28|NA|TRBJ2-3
TGTGCCAGCAGTCCCTCTTCGGGGTCCCCCACAGATACGCAGTATTTT
CASSPSSGSPTDTQYF
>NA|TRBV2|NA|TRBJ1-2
TGTGCCAGCAGTGATGGGGCTACACCCTACTATGGCTACACCTTC
CASSDGATPYYGYTF
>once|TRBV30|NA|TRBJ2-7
TGTGCCTGGAGTCCCCCGGGCGAGCAGTACTTC
CAWSPPGEQYF
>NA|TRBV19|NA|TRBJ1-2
TGTGCCAGTAGTATGGGCCTATACTATGGCTACACCTTC
CASSMGLYYGYTF
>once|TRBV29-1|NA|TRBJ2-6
TGCAGCGTTCCTAGTCCTGGGGCCAACGTCCTGACTTTC
CSVPSPGANVLTF
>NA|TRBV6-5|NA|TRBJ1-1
TGTGCCAGCAGTTACCAAGTATATCAGGGGAATATTGAAGCTTTCTTT
CASSYQVYQGNIEAFF
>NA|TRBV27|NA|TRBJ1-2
TGTGCCAGCAGTTCGGGGGGAGGCTACACCTTC
CASSSGGGYTF
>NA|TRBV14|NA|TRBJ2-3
TGTGCCAGCAGCCAAGTTCCTTTATCCACAGATACGCAGTATTTT
CASSQVPLSTDTQYF
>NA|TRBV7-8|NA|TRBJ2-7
TGTGCCAGCAGCTTAGACTTGGAGGCGCAGTACTTC
CASSLDLEAQYF
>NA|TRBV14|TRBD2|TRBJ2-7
TGTGCCAGCAGCCCGACTAGCGGGAAGTACGAGCAGTACTTC
CASSPTSGKYEQYF
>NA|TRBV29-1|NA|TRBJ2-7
TGCAGCGTTCATGGGGGAAGCTCCTACGAGCAGTACTTC
CSVHGGSSYEQYF
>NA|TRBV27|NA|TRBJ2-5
TGTGCCAGCAGTTCAGGACGGGCAGGAGAGACCCAGTACTTC
CASSSGRAGETQYF
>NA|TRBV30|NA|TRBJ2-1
TGTGCCTGGAGTGTTGTATGGGGAGTAACCGGTGAGCAGTTCTTC
CAWSVVWGVTGEQFF
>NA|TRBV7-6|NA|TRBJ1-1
TGTGCCAGCAGCTTTAGGGGGAACACTGAAGCTTTCTTT
CASSFRGNTEAFF
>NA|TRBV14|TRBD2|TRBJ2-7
TGTGCCAGCAGCCTGCCGACTAGCGGGAGGATCTACGAGCAGTACTTC
CASSLPTSGRIYEQYF
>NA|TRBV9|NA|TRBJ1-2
TGTGCCAGCAGCGTAAGCCGGATAACAGGGCTCTCCTATGGCTACACCTTC
CASSVSRITGLSYGYTF
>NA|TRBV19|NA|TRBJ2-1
TGTGCCAGTACCGAGGGACTCCGAAGCAATGAGCAGTTCTTC
CASTEGLRSNEQFF
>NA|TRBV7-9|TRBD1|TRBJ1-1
TGTGCCAGCAGCCCCTCCGGAGGGGGCAGCCGGAGCACTGAAGCTTTCTTT
CASSPSGGGSRSTEAFF
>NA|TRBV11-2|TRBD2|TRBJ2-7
TGTGCCAGCAGCCCCTACCCTAGCGGGAGTTACGAGCAGTACTTC
CASSPYPSGSYEQYF
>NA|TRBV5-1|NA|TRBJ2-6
TGCGCCAGCAGCTTGGCCGTTGTGAGTGGGGCCAACGTCCTGACTTTC
CASSLAVVSGANVLTF
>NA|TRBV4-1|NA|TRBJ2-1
TGCGCCAGCAGCTTAGGAGGAGGGGACTACAATGAGCAGTTCTTC
CASSLGGGDYNEQFF
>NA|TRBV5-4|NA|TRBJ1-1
TGTGCCAGCAGCTTGCGCGGGCAGAACACTGAAGCTTTCTTT
CASSLRGQNTEAFF
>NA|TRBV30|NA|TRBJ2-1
TGTGCCTGCCAAGATCTGGGTGAGCAGTTCTTC
CACQDLGEQFF
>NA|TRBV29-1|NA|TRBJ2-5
TGCAGCGTTGAGAAGGGACAGGGCGTTACTAGCGGATCTCAAGAGACCCAGTACTTC
CSVEKGQGVTSGSQETQYF
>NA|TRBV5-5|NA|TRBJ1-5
TGTGCCAGCACACCGGCGACAGGCGGGGGTCAGCCCCAGCATTTT
CASTPATGGGQPQHF
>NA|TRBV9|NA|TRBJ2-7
TGTGCCAGCAGCGTAGCAGGGGCGGATTACGAGCAGTACTTC
CASSVAGADYEQYF